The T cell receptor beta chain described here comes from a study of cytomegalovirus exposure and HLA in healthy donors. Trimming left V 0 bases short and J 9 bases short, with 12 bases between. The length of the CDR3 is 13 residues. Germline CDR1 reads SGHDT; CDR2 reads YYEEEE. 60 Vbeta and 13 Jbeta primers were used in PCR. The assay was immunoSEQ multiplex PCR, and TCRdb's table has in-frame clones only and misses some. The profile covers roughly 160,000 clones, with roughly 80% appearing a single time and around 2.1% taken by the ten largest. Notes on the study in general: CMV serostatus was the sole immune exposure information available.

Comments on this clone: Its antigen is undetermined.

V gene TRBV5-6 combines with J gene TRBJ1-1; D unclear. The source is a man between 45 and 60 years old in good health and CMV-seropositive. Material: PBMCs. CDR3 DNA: TGTGCCAGCAGCTTGGGGAGTCAGAACAAAGCTTTCTTT. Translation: CASSLGSQNKAFF.